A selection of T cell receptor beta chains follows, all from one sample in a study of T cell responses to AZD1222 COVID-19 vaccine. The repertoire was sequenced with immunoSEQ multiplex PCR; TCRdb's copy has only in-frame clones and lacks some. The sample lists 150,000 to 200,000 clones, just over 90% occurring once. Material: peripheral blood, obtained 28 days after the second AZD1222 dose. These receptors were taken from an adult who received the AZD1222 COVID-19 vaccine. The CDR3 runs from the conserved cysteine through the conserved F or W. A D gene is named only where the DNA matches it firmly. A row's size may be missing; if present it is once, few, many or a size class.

CASWDGRLTDTQYF TGTGCCAGCTGGGACGGGAGACTGACAGATACGCAGTATTTT TRBJ2-3 - once TRBV11-2
CASRQRGGVYGYTF TGTGCCAGCCGCCAGAGGGGGGGCGTCTATGGCTACACCTTC TRBJ1-2 - - TRBV6-5
CASSSGTRNYGYTF TGTGCCAGCAGCTCCGGGACCCGTAACTATGGCTACACCTTC TRBJ1-2 - - TRBV5-4
CATTWKGRAGTGELFF TGTGCCACCACCTGGAAGGGGCGCGCGGGGACCGGGGAGCTGTTTTTT TRBJ2-2 - - TRBV15
CSVPSAPRETQYF TGCAGCGTGCCTAGCGCCCCCCGGGAGACCCAGTACTTC TRBJ2-5 - - TRBV29-1
CASSIEVGDTDTQYF TGTGCCAGTAGTATAGAAGTGGGAGACACAGATACGCAGTATTTT TRBJ2-3 - once TRBV19
CASSEDEGANEKLFF TGTGCCAGCAGTGAAGATGAGGGGGCGAATGAAAAACTGTTTTTT TRBJ1-4 TRBD1 - TRBV2
CASRTLRDRGSPETQYF TGTGCCAGCAGGACATTAAGGGACAGGGGGTCCCCAGAGACCCAGTACTTC TRBJ2-5 - - TRBV21-1
CASSRDRGEKLFF TGTGCCAGCAGCCGGGACAGGGGTGAAAAACTGTTTTTT TRBJ1-4 TRBD1 - TRBV7-3
CASILQGSTDTQYF TGTGCCAGCATTCTACAGGGAAGCACAGATACGCAGTATTTT TRBJ2-3 - - TRBV6-5
CASSPPPGPQHF TGTGCCAGCAGTCCCCCACCGGGGCCCCAGCATTTT TRBJ1-5 - once TRBV28
CASSGQGTTRETQYF TGTGCCAGCAGCGGACAGGGAACCACACGAGAGACCCAGTACTTC TRBJ2-5 TRBD1 once TRBV6-5
CASSLTSGVNTQYF TGCGCCAGCAGCTTGACTAGCGGGGTAAATACGCAGTATTTT TRBJ2-3 TRBD2 once TRBV5-1
CASSDSGGRQPQHF TGTGCCAGCAGTGATTCGGGAGGGCGTCAGCCCCAGCATTTT TRBJ1-5 - - TRBV2
CASSARPGLAASSYNEQFF TGTGCCAGCAGCGCCAGGCCGGGACTAGCGGCCAGCTCCTACAATGAGCAGTTCTTC TRBJ2-1 TRBD2 - TRBV7-3
CAWSVGQGGRPRHF TGTGCCTGGAGTGTGGGACAGGGGGGTCGACCAAGGCATTTT TRBJ1-5 TRBD1 - TRBV30
CASSQGGTSGTDTQYF TGTGCCAGCAGCCAAGGGGGTACTAGCGGAACAGATACGCAGTATTTT TRBJ2-3 TRBD2 - TRBV4-2
CASRWGENSPLHF TGTGCCAGCAGATGGGGGGAGAATTCACCCCTCCACTTT TRBJ1-6 - - TRBV6-6
CASSPRRTGHNEQYF TGTGCCAGCTCTCCTCGTAGGACAGGGCATAACGAGCAGTACTTC TRBJ2-7 TRBD1 - TRBV5-6
CASSFFSTTGARTDTQYF TGTGCCAGCAGTTTTTTCTCTACCACTGGGGCTAGAACAGATACGCAGTATTTT TRBJ2-3 - - TRBV6-2/TRBV6-3
CASSVRTGGSPLHF TGTGCCAGCAGCGTTCGGACAGGGGGTTCACCCCTCCACTTT TRBJ1-6 TRBD1 - TRBV2
CASSYSRSGSNTEAFF TGTGCCAGTAGTTACTCCAGGTCGGGGTCGAACACTGAAGCTTTCTTT TRBJ1-1 - - TRBV19
CASSQGQGLGEQFF TGTGCCAGCTCACAAGGACAGGGCTTGGGAGAGCAGTTCTTC TRBJ2-1 TRBD1 - TRBV18
CASSSQGFDAYNEQFF TGTGCCAGTAGTTCACAGGGATTTGACGCCTACAATGAGCAGTTCTTC TRBJ2-1 - - TRBV19
CASSGAYSGANVLTF TGTGCCAGCTCGGGGGCCTACTCTGGGGCCAACGTCCTGACTTTC TRBJ2-6 - - TRBV18
CASSRRAGEYNEQFF TGTGCCAGCAGCCGGAGGGCAGGAGAGTACAATGAGCAGTTCTTC TRBJ2-1 - - TRBV7-6
CASSTGNSYEQYF TGTGCCAGCAGCACAGGTAACTCCTACGAGCAGTACTTC TRBJ2-7 - once TRBV14
CASSLAWGSGGYTF TGTGCCAGCAGCTTAGCTTGGGGGAGCGGAGGCTACACCTTC TRBJ1-2 - - TRBV7-8
CASSQTAGFRAYEQYF TGTGCCAGCAGCCAAACGGCAGGGTTCAGGGCCTACGAGCAGTACTTC TRBJ2-7 - once TRBV14
CASSLAGRSSYNEQFF TGTGCCAGCAGCTTGGCCGGCAGAAGCTCCTACAATGAGCAGTTCTTC TRBJ2-1 - - TRBV5-6
CASSFDGGSYEQYF TGTGCCAGCAGTTTTGACGGCGGCTCCTACGAGCAGTACTTC TRBJ2-7 - - TRBV27
CASSFGRGTSSYNEQFF TGTGCCAGCAGCTTTGGCCGGGGCACCAGCTCCTACAATGAGCAGTTCTTC TRBJ2-1 - - TRBV5-6
CASSRLVGAGQYF TGTGCCAGCAGCCGACTAGTGGGTGCCGGGCAGTACTTC TRBJ2-7 - few TRBV7-9
CASSSNNYGYTF TGTGCCAGTAGCTCAAATAACTATGGCTACACCTTC TRBJ1-2 - - TRBV19
CASSERGVAGGYTEAFF TGTGCCAGCAGTGAAAGGGGTGTGGCAGGTGGGTACACTGAAGCTTTCTTT TRBJ1-1 - - TRBV6-1
CASSEDSPFYGYTF TGTGCCAGCAGTGAGGACAGTCCTTTCTATGGCTACACCTTC TRBJ1-2 - - TRBV2
CAWSSRGAHGYTF TGTGCCTGGAGCTCCCGGGGGGCTCATGGCTACACCTTC TRBJ1-2 - - TRBV30
CASISGRSQETQYF TGTGCCAGCATCAGCGGGAGATCCCAAGAGACCCAGTACTTC TRBJ2-5 TRBD2 - TRBV6-6
CASSQVLATGELFF TGTGCCAGCAGCCAAGTTTTAGCCACCGGGGAGCTGTTTTTT TRBJ2-2 - - TRBV14
CASSPGAGNTEAFF TGTGCCAGCTCACCGGGCGCGGGTAACACTGAAGCTTTCTTT TRBJ1-1 - - TRBV18